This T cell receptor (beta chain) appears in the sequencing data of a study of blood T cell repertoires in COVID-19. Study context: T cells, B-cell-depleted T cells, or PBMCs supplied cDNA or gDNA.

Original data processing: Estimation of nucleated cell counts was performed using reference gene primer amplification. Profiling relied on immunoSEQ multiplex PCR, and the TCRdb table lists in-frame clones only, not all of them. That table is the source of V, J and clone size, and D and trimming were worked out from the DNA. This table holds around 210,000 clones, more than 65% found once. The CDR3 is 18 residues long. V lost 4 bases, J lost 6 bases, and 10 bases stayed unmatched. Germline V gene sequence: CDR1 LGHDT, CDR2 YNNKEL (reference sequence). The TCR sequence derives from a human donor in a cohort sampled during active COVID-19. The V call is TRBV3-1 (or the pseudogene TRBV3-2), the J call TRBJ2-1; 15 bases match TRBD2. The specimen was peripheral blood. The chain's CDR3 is CASSPRLGTSGRFNEQFF. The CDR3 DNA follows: TGTGCCAGCAGCCCCCGCCTTGGGACTAGCGGGAGGTTCAATGAGCAGTTCTTC.